The 26 T cell receptor beta chains listed next were all sequenced from one sample in a study of cytomegalovirus exposure and HLA in healthy donors (TCRdb year 2017). Library preparation used the immunoSEQ multiplex PCR assay. For the multiplex PCR, a mixture combining 60 forward primers for TCR Vbeta segments and 13 reverse primers for TCR Jbeta segments was used. Sourced from immuneACCESS, this table was stored by TCRdb with only in-frame sequences that have V and J called. A share of the clones is absent; for the studies checked, an unresolved V gene accounts for under half, and the remainder has no known explanation. The sample contains approximately 240,000 clones, roughly 82% of them found a single time. In total, the top ten clones hold 4.5% to 6% of the sample. The specimen sequenced was PBMCs. The receptors originated from a woman aged 40 to 50 in good health and CMV-seropositive.

This chain joins TRBV29-1 and TRBJ2-5; D is unclear. V was cut by 4 bases and J by 4 bases, with 10 bases left in between. The CDR3 length is 12 residues. Germline assignment: CDR1 SQVTM and CDR2 ANQGSEA. The CDR3 loop reads CSVGGTSETQYF. In DNA form, the CDR3 reads TGCAGCGTTGGAGGCACATCAGAGACCCAGTACTTC.

This clone was observed a handful of times. The chain links TRBV5-1 to TRBJ2-5, with 9 bases aligning to TRBD2. This CDR3 has 14 amino acids. After removal of 9 bases from V and 4 bases from J, the junction contained 10 bases not matched to a gene. The germline gives CDR1 SGHRS, CDR2 YFSETQ. CDR3 bases: TGCGCCACCGCAGCGGGAGGTAGCGTAGAGACCCAGTACTTC. It yields the protein CATAAGGSVETQYF.

The chain recombines TRBV30 with TRBJ1-2, with TRBD1 matching over 11 bases. J lost 6 bases, V lost 3 bases, and 3 bases had no gene match. This CDR3 comprises 13 residues. Germline CDR1 GTSNPN, CDR2 SVGIG (reference sequence). The CDR3: CAWRDRGLNGYTF. The CDR3 nucleotides read TGTGCCTGGAGGGACAGGGGGCTTAATGGCTACACCTTC.

V and J are TRBV9 and TRBJ2-6, with a possible D match to TRBD1 (5 bases). From germline, CDR1 is SGDLS and CDR2 YYNGEE. V was shortened by 1 base and J by 3 bases, with 11 bases between the two germline ends. This CDR3 spans 16 amino acids. CDR3: CASSVSSGNGANVLTF. The CDR3 coding sequence is TGTGCCAGCAGCGTATCGTCAGGGAATGGGGCCAACGTCCTGACTTTC. Supplemented by reference TRBV9 and TRBJ2-6, the full variable domain reads DSGVTQTPKHLITATGQRVTLRCSPRSGDLSVYWYQQSLDQGLQFLIQYYNGEERAKGNILERFSAQQFPDLHSELNLSSLELGDSALYFCASSVSSGNGANVLTFGAGSRLTVL.

This rearrangement joins TRBV6-5 to TRBJ1-2; 10 bases map to TRBD1. The germline V gene has CDR1 MNHEY and CDR2 SVGAGI. The CDR3 has 15 residues. The J segment lost 4 bases and the V segment lost 2 bases, leaving 4 bases of the junction unmatched. The CDR3 region has the DNA TGTGCCAGCAGTTACCGGGACAGGGGAGGCTATGGCTACACCTTC. This translates into CASSYRDRGGYGYTF.

The rearrangement joins TRBV29-1 to TRBJ1-2, with a possible D match to TRBD1 (6 bases). Trimming took off 6 bases at V and 0 bases at J, with 11 bases between the two ends. The CDR3 spans 13 residues. CDR1 and CDR2 from the germline V gene are SQVTM and ANQGSEA. CDR3 sequence: CSVPTGTNYGYTF. CDR3 nucleotide sequence: TGCAGCGTCCCGACAGGAACTAACTATGGCTACACCTTC.

V usage is TRBV7-9 and J usage is TRBJ2-5; the match to TRBD2 covers 8 bases. This CDR3 has 16 amino acids. V trimming: 2 bases; J trimming: 4 bases; junction bases outside the gene matches: 9. Germline CDR1 and CDR2: SEHNR and FQNEAQ (reference sequence). CDR3 amino acids: CASSLRGAGERETQYF. CDR3 nucleotides: TGTGCCAGCAGCTTACGTGGAGCGGGAGAGCGAGAGACCCAGTACTTC.

The rearrangement uses TRBV29-1 and TRBJ2-1, with 9 bases lining up with TRBD1. Germline lookup yields CDR1 SQVTM and CDR2 ANQGSEA. Unmatched junction bases numbered 17, after V lost 3 bases and J lost 2 bases. This CDR3 contains 19 residues. CDR3 loop: CSVDRVLSAGQGPYNEQFF. The DNA for the CDR3 is TGCAGCGTTGATCGGGTTTTATCGGCGGGACAGGGACCCTACAATGAGCAGTTCTTC.

Here the CDR3 DNA reads TGTGCCAGCAGTTTGGGGAGTCTAGCCGGCAATGAGCAGTTCTTC. As protein: CASSLGSLAGNEQFF. The chain links TRBV27 to TRBJ2-1, with D possibly being TRBD2 (5 bases). CDR3 length: 15 residues. The germline V gene has CDR1 MNHEY and CDR2 SMNVEV (reference sequence). V was pared by 3 bases and J by 6 bases, with 15 bases between.

The chain employs TRBV18 and TRBJ1-5; D may be TRBD1 (6 bases). Germline V gene lookup returns CDR1 KGHSH and CDR2 LQKENI. Trimming took off 3 bases at V and 1 base at J, with 10 bases between the two ends. There are 15 residues in the CDR3. The CDR3 reads CASSPQGSSNQPQHF. As DNA, the CDR3 is TGTGCCAGCTCACCCCAGGGGTCGAGCAATCAGCCCCAGCATTTT.

CDR3 region: CASSQTAQVPPYEQYF. CDR3 nucleotides: TGCGCCAGCAGCCAAACGGCGCAGGTCCCCCCCTACGAGCAGTACTTC. The V gene is TRBV4-3, the J gene TRBJ2-7; D unclear. The CDR3 sequence is 16 residues long. Germline V lookup: CDR1 LGHNA, CDR2 YSLEER. The V gene lost 2 bases and the J gene lost 2 bases, with 16 bases spanning the gap.

The table lists this clone with a count of one. The chain joins TRBV4-3 to TRBJ1-6; no clear D gene. Trimming cost V 0 bases and J 7 bases, with 13 bases left between them. The CDR3 has 16 residues. CDR1 and CDR2 from the germline V gene are LGHNA and YSLEER. The CDR3 bases are TGCGCCAGCAGCCAAGACATCGGTTCTCGGAATTCACCCCTCCACTTT. Protein: CASSQDIGSRNSPLHF.

V and J are TRBV7-8 and TRBJ2-1; TRBD2 aligns across 11 bases. The trim removed 5 bases at V and 8 bases at J, leaving 11 bases unmatched. The CDR3 is made up of 16 amino acids. The germline V gene has CDR1 SGHVS and CDR2 FQNEAQ. CDR3 DNA: TGTGCCAGCAGCCCGCGGATAGCGGGGGGGGTAGATGAGCAGTTCTTC. Its protein is CASSPRIAGGVDEQFF. Supplemented by reference TRBV7-8 and TRBJ2-1, the full variable domain reads GAGVSQSPRYKVAKRGQDVALRCDPISGHVSLFWYQQALGQGPEFLTYFQNEAQLDKSGLPSDRFFAERPEGSVSTLKIQRTQQEDSAVYLCASSPRIAGGVDEQFFGPGTRLTVL.

The V gene is TRBV6-6, the J gene TRBJ1-1, with D uncertain. The CDR3 runs 13 residues. Germline loops: CDR1 MNHNY, CDR2 SVGAGI (reference sequence). V lost 0 bases, J lost 6 bases, and 8 bases lay in between. CDR3 nucleotide sequence: TGTGCCAGCAGTTACTCGAACGGGGCTGAAGCTTTCTTT. It encodes CASSYSNGAEAFF.

The chain joins TRBV7-9 to TRBJ2-1, with TRBD1 matching over 9 bases. Germline assignment: CDR1 SEHNR and CDR2 FQNEAQ (reference sequence). The CDR3 has 15 amino acids. After removal of 5 bases from V and 5 bases from J, the junction contained 7 bases not matched to a gene. The CDR3 nucleotides read TGTGCCAGCAGCCCAGGGACAGGGTTTCACAATGAGCAGTTCTTC. Encoded protein: CASSPGTGFHNEQFF.

The J gene is TRBJ2-3, the V gene TRBV11-3; D not certain. V was pared by 3 bases and J by 6 bases, with 10 bases between. CDR1 is SGHNT and CDR2 is YENEEA in the germline V gene. The CDR3 totals 13 residues. The CDR3 sequence: CASSFLAVDTQYF. The CDR3 DNA sequence: TGTGCCAGCAGCTTCCTTGCAGTGGATACGCAGTATTTT.

The CDR3 reads CASSAKIRIADTGELFF. The DNA for the CDR3 is TGTGCCAGCAGCGCCAAAATAAGGATAGCGGACACCGGGGAGCTGTTTTTT. The chain has TRBV9 and TRBJ2-2, with a weak D call TRBD2 (6 bases). The CDR3 is 17 residues long. Germline V gene lookup returns CDR1 SGDLS and CDR2 YYNGEE. Deletions cut 3 bases from V and 3 bases from J, with 18 bases between.

This clone was seen only once. V and J are TRBV6-5 and TRBJ2-5; D is unclear. CDR1 and CDR2 (germline): MNHEY, SVGAGI. V was clipped by 6 bases and J by 1 base, with 9 bases between them. CDR3 length: 13 amino acids. CDR3 protein: CASSQAFQETQYF. As DNA, the CDR3 is TGTGCCAGCAGCCAGGCTTTCCAAGAGACCCAGTACTTC.

The genes are TRBV13 and TRBJ1-2; 7 bases align to TRBD1. Germline V gives CDR1 PRHDT, CDR2 FYEKMQ (reference sequence). The CDR3 extends over 13 amino acids. Trimming took 6 bases from V and 2 from J; bases not matched to a gene: 3. The CDR3 protein is CASSGQENYGYTF. The DNA for the CDR3 is TGTGCCAGCAGTGGACAGGAGAACTATGGCTACACCTTC.

The rearrangement links TRBV13 to TRBJ2-1; D is perhaps TRBD1 (5 bases). CDR1 is PRHDT, CDR2 FYEKMQ, per germline (reference sequence). There are 13 residues in the CDR3. Trimming took 0 bases from V and 10 from J, leaving 10 bases between them. CDR3 coding DNA: TGTGCCAGCAGCTTAGGAGGGGCAGGGGAGCAGTTCTTC. It codes for CASSLGGAGEQFF.

This clone was seen just once. This sequence joins TRBV10-3 and TRBJ2-7; possibly TRBD2 for D (5 bases). The V gene lost 8 bases and the J gene lost 7 bases, with 12 bases spanning the gap. Germline lookup yields CDR1 ENHRY and CDR2 SYGVKD. This CDR3 is built from 11 residues. The DNA for the CDR3 is TGTGCCATCCTATCACGAGGGGAGCAGTACTTC. It encodes CAILSRGEQYF.

The J gene is TRBJ1-1, the V gene TRBV25-1; D may be TRBD1 (6 bases). Trimming pared 7 bases from V and 1 base from J, leaving 16 bases between. The CDR3 contains 15 residues. Per germline, CDR1 MGHDK and CDR2 SYGVNS. The CDR3 sequence: CASTNKGTSNTEAFF. CDR3 sequence (DNA): TGTGCCAGCACCAATAAGGGGACATCGAACACTGAAGCTTTCTTT.

V is TRBV6-5 and J is TRBJ1-6; 9 positions match TRBD1. Germline lookup yields CDR1 MNHEY and CDR2 SVGAGI. V was clipped by 6 bases and J by 7 bases; unmatched bases: 7. This CDR3 is 15 amino acids long. The CDR3 sequence: CASRPGTGTNSPLHF. The CDR3 nucleotides are TGTGCCAGCAGGCCTGGGACAGGGACCAATTCACCCCTCCACTTT.

This chain links TRBV5-8 with TRBJ1-2; D uncertain. This CDR3 has 14 amino acids. The V and J ends lost 0 bases and 8 bases respectively, with 14 bases between them. Germline loops: CDR1 SGHTS, CDR2 YDEGEE. CDR3 amino acids: CASSLGPTVLGYTF. CDR3 in DNA: TGTGCCAGCAGCTTGGGCCCAACGGTCCTCGGCTACACCTTC.

The chain couples TRBV9 to TRBJ2-1; 8 nucleotides line up with TRBD2. After removal of 4 bases from V and 3 bases from J, the junction contained 9 bases not matched to a gene. Germline values: CDR1 SGDLS, CDR2 YYNGEE. This CDR3 region has 16 residues. CDR3: CASSLSGGAGYNEQFF. CDR3 sequence (DNA): TGTGCCAGCAGCCTCTCGGGAGGGGCCGGCTACAATGAGCAGTTCTTC. The full variable domain, with the rest looked up from reference TRBV9 and TRBJ2-1, is DSGVTQTPKHLITATGQRVTLRCSPRSGDLSVYWYQQSLDQGLQFLIQYYNGEERAKGNILERFSAQQFPDLHSELNLSSLELGDSALYFCASSLSGGAGYNEQFFGPGTRLTVL.

The chain couples TRBV30 to TRBJ1-6, with D maybe TRBD1 (6 bases). This CDR3 is built from 17 residues. The ends were cut back, 0 bases at V and 10 bases at J, with 22 bases in the middle. Germline values: CDR1 GTSNPN, CDR2 SVGIG (reference sequence). CDR3 region: CAWSVPVGGAAKSPLHF. The CDR3 DNA reads as TGTGCCTGGAGTGTACCTGTTGGGGGCGCAGCAAAGTCACCCCTCCACTTT.